The 26 T cell receptor beta chains given below trace back to one sample, sequenced in a study of OX40 agonist ivuxolimab in advanced cancers. TCRdb's copy holds only in-frame clones and misses some; the assay was immunoSEQ multiplex PCR. The sample has some 50,000 clones; under 90% are singletons. Sequenced here: CD4+ or CD8+ T cells sorted from blood, sampled in a trial of the OX40 agonist ivuxolimab. These TCRs come from an adult with an advanced solid tumor such as melanoma, head and neck, liver or kidney cancer.

The count of this clone is one. The gene calls are TRBV5-6 and TRBJ2-1; TRBD1 matches 8 bases. The CDR3 totals 16 residues. The germline V gene encodes CDR1 SGHDT and CDR2 YYEEEE. J lost 9 bases, V lost 3 bases, and 14 bases had no gene match. CDR3 bases: TGTGCCAGCAGCTCTGACAGGGGAGTGTTTCGTTCTGAGCAGTTCTTC. The encoded protein is CASSSDRGVFRSEQFF. The full variable domain, rest sourced from reference TRBV5-6 and TRBJ2-1, is DAGVTQSPTHLIKTRGQQVTLRCSPKSGHDTVSWYQQALGQGPQFIFQYYEEEERQRGNFPDRFSGHQFPNYSSELNVNALLLGDSALYLCASSSDRGVFRSEQFFGPGTRLTVL.

The V gene is TRBV2, the J gene TRBJ1-6; maybe TRBD1 (5 bases). This CDR3 is 15 amino acids long. Germline V gene data show CDR1 as SNHLY and CDR2 as FYNNEI. V was pared by 2 bases and J by 9 bases, with 14 bases between. This chain's CDR3 is CASSEMKGRGSPLHF. The CDR3 DNA reads TGTGCCAGCAGTGAAATGAAGGGGCGCGGTTCACCCCTCCACTTT. Full variable domain (remainder filled in from reference TRBV2 and TRBJ1-6): EPEVTQTPSHQVTQMGQEVILRCVPISNHLYFYWYRQILGQKVEFLVSFYNNEISEKSEIFDDQFSVERPDGSNFTLKIRSTKLEDSAMYFCASSEMKGRGSPLHFGNGTRLTVT.

The J gene is TRBJ1-1, the V gene TRBV5-4; D may be TRBD1 (6 bases). From germline, CDR1 is SGHNT and CDR2 YYREEE (reference sequence). The V end lost 5 bases, the J end lost 7 bases, and 12 bases lay between the germline ends. This CDR3 is 12 amino acids long. CDR3 nucleotide sequence: TGTGCCAGCAGTCCCTCAGGGGTTGAAGCTTTCTTT. Amino acid sequence: CASSPSGVEAFF.

This chain connects TRBV2 to TRBJ1-2, with D perhaps TRBD1 (5 bases). This CDR3 is built from 15 residues. Between the trimmed V and J ends, which lost 7 bases and 4 bases, there was a span of 19 bases. Germline CDR1 and CDR2: SNHLY and FYNNEI. The CDR3 bases are TGTGCCAGCATTCCCCCGCGGGGGGAGGGCTATGGCTACACCTTC. Amino acid sequence: CASIPPRGEGYGYTF.

The CDR3 here is CASSLFEGGHSTQYF. The DNA for the CDR3 is TGTGCCAGCAGCTTATTTGAGGGTGGGCACAGTACGCAGTATTTT. This chain uses TRBV7-9 with TRBJ2-3; D might be TRBD2 (5 bases). Deletions cut 2 bases from V and 8 bases from J, with 17 bases between. Germline V gives CDR1 SEHNR, CDR2 FQNEAQ (reference sequence). The CDR3 sequence is 15 residues long. The full variable domain, in which reference TRBV7-9 and TRBJ2-3 provide the parts outside the CDR3, is DTGVSQNPRHKITKRGQNVTFRCDPISEHNRLYWYRQTLGQGPEFLTYFQNEAQLEKSRLLSDRFSAERPKGSFSTLEIQRTEQGDSAMYLCASSLFEGGHSTQYFGPGTRLTVL.

This clone was seen just once. The chain carries TRBV28 and TRBJ1-4; D is unclear. Trimming took off 2 bases at V and 5 bases at J, with 9 bases between the two ends. The germline gives CDR1 MDHEN, CDR2 SYDVKM. The CDR3 covers 14 residues. The CDR3 DNA is TGTGCCAGCAGTTTAGGGCTAGAGAATGAAAAACTGTTTTTT. Its protein product is CASSLGLENEKLFF.

The chain employs TRBV6-5 and TRBJ2-3, with D maybe TRBD2 (6 bases). Germline values: CDR1 MNHEY, CDR2 SVGAGI. V gave up 0 bases and J gave up 5 bases, with 12 bases separating them. The CDR3 spans 15 residues. CDR3 coding DNA: TGTGCCAGCAGTTACTCGAGCGGGCCTGGAGATACGCAGTATTTT. This translates into CASSYSSGPGDTQYF.

The rearrangement uses TRBV6-5 and TRBJ2-3, with TRBD2 matching 11 bases. V lost 6 bases and J lost 3; bases outside the gene matches: 5. Germline lookup yields CDR1 MNHEY and CDR2 SVGAGI. The CDR3 runs to 15 residues. In DNA, the CDR3 is TGTGCCAGCAGGGGGCTAGCGGGGGGTACAGATACGCAGTATTTT. It yields the protein CASRGLAGGTDTQYF.

V and J are TRBV30 and TRBJ2-1; the match to TRBD2 covers 12 bases. CDR1 and CDR2 (germline): GTSNPN, SVGIG (reference sequence). V was pared by 1 base and J by 15 bases, with 10 bases of the junction left unmatched. The CDR3 runs to 14 residues. The CDR3 DNA sequence: TGTGCCTGGAGTGGACTAGCGGGGGCCTATGGTCCGTTCTTC. Its protein product is CAWSGLAGAYGPFF.

The chain joins TRBV6-4 to TRBJ1-5; D not resolved. This CDR3 comprises 12 residues. The germline V gene has CDR1 MRHNA and CDR2 SNTAGT. The ends were cut back, 6 bases at V and 5 bases at J, with 8 bases in the middle. CDR3 in DNA: TGTGCCAGCAGCTTCCAAGATCAGCCCCAGCATTTT. It is translated as CASSFQDQPQHF.

The chain joins TRBV6-1 to TRBJ2-3; D possibly corresponds to TRBD1 (5 bases). Trimming shortened V by 6 bases and J by 1 base, and 11 bases separated the two germline ends. Germline V gene data show CDR1 as MNHNS and CDR2 as SASEGT. The CDR3 runs 14 residues. CDR3 in amino acids: CASRDNRGTDTQYF. For the CDR3, the DNA is TGTGCCAGCAGGGACAACCGGGGCACAGATACGCAGTATTTT.

This clone has just one count. The rearrangement uses TRBV10-2 and TRBJ2-1; D possibly corresponds to TRBD2 (6 bases). Trimming took 6 bases from V and 7 from J, leaving 16 bases between them. Germline lookup yields CDR1 WSHSY and CDR2 SAAADI. CDR3 length equals 14 residues. In nucleotides, the CDR3 is TGCGCCAGCAGCTTGTCGGGGGTTCCAAATGAGCAGTTCTTC. It is translated as CASSLSGVPNEQFF.

The chain recombines TRBV27 with TRBJ2-7; 9 nucleotides align to TRBD1. This CDR3 contains 14 residues. CDR1 is MNHEY, CDR2 SMNVEV, per germline (reference sequence). V gave up 2 bases and J gave up 7 bases; unmatched junction bases: 6. Written as DNA, the CDR3 is TGTGCCAGCAGTTTAGGGACAGGGCTGGGTGAGCAGTACTTC. Amino acid sequence: CASSLGTGLGEQYF.

This chain uses TRBV6-6 with TRBJ1-1; a possible D gene is TRBD1 (5 bases). V lost 6 bases, J lost 5 bases, and 13 bases lay in between. The germline gives CDR1 MNHNY, CDR2 SVGAGI (reference sequence). The CDR3 has 13 amino acids. CDR3 sequence: CASSTAGLTEAFF. The CDR3 nucleotides read TGTGCCAGCAGCACAGCAGGGTTAACTGAAGCTTTCTTT.

This clone has a handful of counts. The chain couples TRBV5-6 to TRBJ1-2; no reliable D call. Germline loops: CDR1 SGHDT, CDR2 YYEEEE. This CDR3 contains 15 residues. The V end was cut by 4 bases, the J end by 7 bases, with 20 bases between. CDR3 sequence (DNA): TGTGCCAGCAGCCCAAACCTTGAAGACTACCGTGGCTACACCTTC. It translates to CASSPNLEDYRGYTF.

The gene calls are TRBV7-9 and TRBJ2-2; tentatively, D is TRBD1 (7 bases). CDR1 and CDR2 (germline): SEHNR, FQNEAQ (reference sequence). The CDR3 covers 15 residues. V was clipped by 5 bases and J by 7 bases, with 17 bases between them. This chain's CDR3 is CASSISAGGCGELFF. CDR3 coding DNA: TGTGCCAGCAGCATCTCGGCAGGGGGGTGCGGGGAGCTGTTTTTT.

This chain connects TRBV5-6 to TRBJ1-2, with a weak D call TRBD1 (5 bases). The CDR3 is 15 residues long. Trimming pared 2 bases from V and 8 bases from J, leaving 19 bases between. Germline V gives CDR1 SGHDT, CDR2 YYEEEE. The CDR3 DNA is TGTGCCAGCAGCTTCGGGAGTTGGGGGAGCGGAGGCTACACCTTC. Encoded protein: CASSFGSWGSGGYTF.

The chain joins TRBV7-9 to TRBJ1-2; 9 positions agree with TRBD1. The CDR3 extends over 15 amino acids. Per the germline V gene, CDR1 is SEHNR and CDR2 is FQNEAQ (reference sequence). The trim removed 0 bases at V and 5 bases at J, leaving 4 bases unmatched. The CDR3 is CASSLAGQGLYGYTF. DNA of the CDR3: TGTGCCAGCAGCTTAGCGGGACAGGGTCTATATGGCTACACCTTC.

The chain has TRBV11-2 and TRBJ2-7; TRBD2 matches at 10 bases. V trimming: 0 bases; J trimming: 2 bases; junction bases outside the gene matches: 1. CDR3 length: 15 residues. CDR1 and CDR2 from the germline V gene are SGHAT and FQNNGV. CDR3 residues: CASSLDTSGAYEQYF. The CDR3 region has the DNA TGTGCCAGCAGCTTAGATACTAGCGGGGCCTACGAGCAGTACTTC.

This rearrangement joins TRBV28 to TRBJ2-7; D might be TRBD1 (6 bases). The CDR3 consists of 12 residues. CDR1 and CDR2 from the germline V gene are MDHEN and SYDVKM. With 6 bases removed from V and 4 bases from J, the gap between germline ends came to 10 bases. The CDR3: CASRTQGYEQYF. The CDR3, as DNA: TGTGCCAGCAGGACCCAGGGGTACGAGCAGTACTTC. Based on the CDR3 plus reference TRBV28 and TRBJ2-7, the full variable domain is DVKVTQSSRYLVKRTGEKVFLECVQDMDHENMFWYRQDPGLGLRLIYFSYDVKMKEKGDIPEGYSVSREKKERFSLILESASTNQTSMYLCASRTQGYEQYFGPGTRLTVT.

V and J are TRBV7-8 and TRBJ1-1; D ambiguous. The germline V and J ends were trimmed by 0 bases and 10 bases, with 15 bases remaining between them. The CDR3 runs to 14 residues. Looked up from germline, CDR1 is SGHVS and CDR2 is FQNEAQ. In nucleotides, the CDR3 is TGTGCCAGCAGCTTAGCAGGCGGCTCTGAAGGAGCTTTCTTT. Encoded protein: CASSLAGGSEGAFF. Combining the CDR3 with reference TRBV7-8 and TRBJ1-1 gives the whole variable domain GAGVSQSPRYKVAKRGQDVALRCDPISGHVSLFWYQQALGQGPEFLTYFQNEAQLDKSGLPSDRFFAERPEGSVSTLKIQRTQQEDSAVYLCASSLAGGSEGAFFGQGTRLTVV.

This chain connects TRBV13 to TRBJ1-1; a possible D gene is TRBD1 (6 bases). The CDR3 length is 15 residues. The germline V and J ends were trimmed by 6 bases and 1 base, with 15 bases remaining between them. The germline V gene has CDR1 PRHDT and CDR2 FYEKMQ (reference sequence). This CDR3 reads CASRFGAGANTEAFF. The DNA for the CDR3 is TGTGCCAGCAGGTTTGGGGCAGGGGCGAACACTGAAGCTTTCTTT.

This clone was seen a handful of times. The junction and the germline gene differ at one end; a read error may be behind it. This rearrangement joins TRBV11-3 to TRBJ2-5, with 9 bases aligning to TRBD2. The CDR3 runs to 13 residues. Germline V lookup: CDR1 SGHNT, CDR2 YENEEA. CDR3 region: CASSLAGVETQYF. The CDR3 DNA reads as TGTGCCAGCAGTTTAGCGGGAGTAGAGACCCAGTACTTC.

The J gene is TRBJ1-2, the V gene TRBV11-2; D unclear. The V gene lost 5 bases and the J gene lost 8 bases, with 15 bases spanning the gap. CDR3 length: 13 residues. Germline V lookup: CDR1 SGHAT, CDR2 FQNNGV. CDR3 sequence: CASSLGSADGYTF. The DNA for the CDR3 is TGTGCCAGCAGCCTAGGATCGGCGGACGGCTACACCTTC. Looking up the rest from reference TRBV11-2 and TRBJ1-2 gives the full variable domain: EAGVAQSPRYKIIEKRQSVAFWCNPISGHATLYWYQQILGQGPKLLIQFQNNGVVDDSQLPKDRFSAERLKGVDSTLKIQPAKLEDSAVYLCASSLGSADGYTFGSGTRLTVV.

This clone is judged medium-sized. The J gene is TRBJ1-6, the V gene TRBV5-4; no reliable D call. V dropped 2 bases and J dropped 9 bases, with 6 bases sitting between them. This CDR3 comprises 12 residues. Germline values: CDR1 SGHNT, CDR2 YYREEE (reference sequence). CDR3 residues: CASSLSSSPLHF. For the CDR3, the DNA is TGTGCCAGCAGCTTATCGTCTTCACCCCTCCACTTT.

The chain is built from TRBV7-6 and TRBJ2-3, with TRBD2 matching over 9 bases. The length of the CDR3 is 16 residues. Germline assignment: CDR1 SGHVS and CDR2 FNYEAQ. J lost 2 bases, V lost 1 base, and 4 bases had no gene match. The DNA of the CDR3 is TGTGCCAGCAGCTTAGAGGCTAGCGGGGACACAGATACGCAGTATTTT. Translating gives CASSLEASGDTDTQYF.